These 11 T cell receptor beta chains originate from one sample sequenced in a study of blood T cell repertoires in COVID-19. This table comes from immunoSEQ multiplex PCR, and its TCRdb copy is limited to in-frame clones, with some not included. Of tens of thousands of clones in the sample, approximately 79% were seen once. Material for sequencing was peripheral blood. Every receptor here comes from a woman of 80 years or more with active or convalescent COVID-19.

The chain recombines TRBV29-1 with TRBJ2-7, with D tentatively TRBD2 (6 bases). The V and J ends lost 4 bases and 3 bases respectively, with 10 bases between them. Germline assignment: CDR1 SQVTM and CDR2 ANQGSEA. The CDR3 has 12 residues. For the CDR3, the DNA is TGCAGCGTTGGTAAGGACTACTACGAGCAGTACTTC. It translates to CSVGKDYYEQYF.

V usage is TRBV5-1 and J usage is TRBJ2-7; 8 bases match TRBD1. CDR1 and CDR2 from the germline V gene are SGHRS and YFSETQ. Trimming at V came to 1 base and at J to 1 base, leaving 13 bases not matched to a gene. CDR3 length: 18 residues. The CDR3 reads CASSLRAGGSGGSYEQYF. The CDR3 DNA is TGCGCCAGCAGCTTGCGGGCAGGGGGCTCCGGAGGGTCCTACGAGCAGTACTTC.

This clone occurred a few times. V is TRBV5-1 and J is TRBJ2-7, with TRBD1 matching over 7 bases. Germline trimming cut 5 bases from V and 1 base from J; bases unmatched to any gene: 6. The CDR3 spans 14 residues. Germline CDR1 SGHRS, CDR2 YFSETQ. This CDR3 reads CASRLPGQSYEQYF. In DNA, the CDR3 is TGCGCCAGCAGACTTCCGGGACAGTCCTACGAGCAGTACTTC.

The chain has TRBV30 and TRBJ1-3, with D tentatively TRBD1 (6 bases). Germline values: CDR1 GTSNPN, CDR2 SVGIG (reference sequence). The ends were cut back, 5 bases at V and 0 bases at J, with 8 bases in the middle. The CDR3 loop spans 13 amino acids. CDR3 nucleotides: TGTGCCTGGGAGACAGGCTCTGGAAACACCATATATTTT. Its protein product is CAWETGSGNTIYF.

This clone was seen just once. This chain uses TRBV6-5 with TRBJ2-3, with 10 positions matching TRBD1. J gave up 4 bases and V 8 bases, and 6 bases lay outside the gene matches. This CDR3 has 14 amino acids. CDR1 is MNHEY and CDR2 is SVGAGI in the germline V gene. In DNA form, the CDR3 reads TGTGCCAGCGGGGGGACAGGGGTTCCAGATACGCAGTATTTT. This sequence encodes CASGGTGVPDTQYF.

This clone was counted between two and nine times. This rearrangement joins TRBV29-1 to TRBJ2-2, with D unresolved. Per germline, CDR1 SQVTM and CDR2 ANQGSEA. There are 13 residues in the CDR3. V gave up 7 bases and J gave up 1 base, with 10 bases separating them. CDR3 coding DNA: TGCAGCGGAACCCACAGGAACACCGGGGAGCTGTTTTTT. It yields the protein CSGTHRNTGELFF.

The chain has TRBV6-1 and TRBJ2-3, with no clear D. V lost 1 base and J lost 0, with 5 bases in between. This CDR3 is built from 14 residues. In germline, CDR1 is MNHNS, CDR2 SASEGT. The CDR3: CASSEGRSTDTQYF. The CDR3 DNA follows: TGTGCCAGCAGTGAAGGCCGGAGCACAGATACGCAGTATTTT.

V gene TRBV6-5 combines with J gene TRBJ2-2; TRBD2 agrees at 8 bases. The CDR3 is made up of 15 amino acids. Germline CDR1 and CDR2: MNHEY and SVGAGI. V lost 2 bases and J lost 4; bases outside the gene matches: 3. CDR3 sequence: CASSYIGGGTGELFF. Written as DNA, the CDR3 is TGTGCCAGCAGTTACATCGGGGGGGGCACCGGGGAGCTGTTTTTT.

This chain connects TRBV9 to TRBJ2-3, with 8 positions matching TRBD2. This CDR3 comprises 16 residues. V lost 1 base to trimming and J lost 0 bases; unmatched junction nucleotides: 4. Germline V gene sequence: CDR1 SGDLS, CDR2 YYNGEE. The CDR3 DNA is TGTGCCAGCAGCGTATTGTCTAGCGGGAGCACAGATACGCAGTATTTT. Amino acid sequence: CASSVLSSGSTDTQYF.

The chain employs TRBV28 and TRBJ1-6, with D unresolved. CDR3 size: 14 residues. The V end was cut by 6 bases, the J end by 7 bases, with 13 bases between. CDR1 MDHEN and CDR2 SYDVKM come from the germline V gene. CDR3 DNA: TGTGCCAGCAGAGTCAGTCTAGACAATTCACCCCTCCACTTT. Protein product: CASRVSLDNSPLHF.

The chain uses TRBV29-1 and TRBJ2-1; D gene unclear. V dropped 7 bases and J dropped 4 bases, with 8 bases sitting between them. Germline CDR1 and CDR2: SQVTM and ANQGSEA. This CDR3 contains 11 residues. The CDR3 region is CSAANYNEQFF. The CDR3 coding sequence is TGCAGCGCTGCTAATTACAATGAGCAGTTCTTC.